These T cell receptor beta chains were read from a single sample in a study of T cell responses to AZD1222 COVID-19 vaccine. Measured with immunoSEQ multiplex PCR; TCRdb has only the in-frame clones, and not every one. The sample includes about 30,000 clones, approximately 89% of them seen just once. Sequencing was performed on peripheral blood, taken on day 0 of AZD1222 vaccination. The receptors were sampled from an adult in good health. The CDR3 runs from the conserved cysteine through the conserved F or W. A D gene is named only where the DNA matches it firmly. Part of the rows lack a size; the others show once, few, many or a class for expanded clones.

V gene	clone size	J gene	D gene	CDR3 DNA	CDR3 protein
TRBV4-1	NA	TRBJ2-3	NA	TGCGCCAGCAGCCAAGATTGGGGCATGGGGACAGATACGCAGTATTTT	CASSQDWGMGTDTQYF
TRBV5-1	NA	TRBJ1-1	TRBD1	TGCGCCAGCAGCTTGACAGGGGCAGGCACTGAAGCTTTCTTT	CASSLTGAGTEAFF
TRBV10-3	NA	TRBJ1-1	NA	TGTGCCATCAGTGATGTGTCAGCGTGGAACACTGAAGCTTTCTTT	CAISDVSAWNTEAFF
TRBV7-2	NA	TRBJ2-7	NA	TGTGCCAGCAGCTTAGGAGGAGGCGCAGGCTCCTACGAGCAGTACTTC	CASSLGGGAGSYEQYF
TRBV6-5	NA	TRBJ1-6	TRBD1	TGTGCCAGCAGGGGACAGGGGAATTCACCCCTCCACTTT	CASRGQGNSPLHF
TRBV6-2/TRBV6-3	NA	TRBJ1-3	NA	TGTGCCAGCAGCCTGAGCTCTGGAAACACCATATATTTT	CASSLSSGNTIYF
TRBV4-3	NA	TRBJ2-3	NA	TGCGCCAGCAGCCATTCCCTGACTAGTTTCGGCACAGATACGCAGTATTTT	CASSHSLTSFGTDTQYF
TRBV6-5	NA	TRBJ1-2	TRBD1	TGTGCCAGCAGTTTGGGTTCCGGGACAGGGATCGGCTACACCTTC	CASSLGSGTGIGYTF
TRBV7-2	once	TRBJ1-5	NA	TGTGCCAGCAGCTTAGCTTATAGCAATCAGCCCCAGCATTTT	CASSLAYSNQPQHF
TRBV7-2	NA	TRBJ1-4	TRBD1	TGTGCCAGCAGCCCGGACAGGGGGCCTACTGAAAAACTGTTTTTT	CASSPDRGPTEKLFF
TRBV11-2	NA	TRBJ1-2	NA	TGTGCCAGCAGCTTTGGTGGAAGCAACTATGGCTACACCTTC	CASSFGGSNYGYTF
TRBV4-2	NA	TRBJ2-1	TRBD2	TGTGCCAGCAGCCCCCGACTAGCGGGGGGGTATGAGCAGTTCTTC	CASSPRLAGGYEQFF
TRBV5-1	NA	TRBJ2-3	TRBD2	TGCGCCAGCAGCTTGCAGGGCGGGGGGGGCACAGATACGCAGTATTTT	CASSLQGGGGTDTQYF
TRBV7-9	NA	TRBJ2-5	TRBD2	TGTGCCAGCAGCTTGAGACTAGCGAGTGGAGAGACCCAGTACTTC	CASSLRLASGETQYF
TRBV9	NA	TRBJ2-2	NA	TGTGCCAGCAGCCCCGGGACCCAGAACACCGGGGAGCTGTTTTTT	CASSPGTQNTGELFF
TRBV7-2	once	TRBJ2-7	TRBD2	TGTGCCAGCAGCTCACAGGGACTAGCGGGGGGGCTAGGCTACGAGCAGTACTTC	CASSSQGLAGGLGYEQYF
TRBV27	NA	TRBJ2-1	NA	TGTGCCAGCAGAATTGGAACTAGCTCCTACAATGAGCAGTTCTTC	CASRIGTSSYNEQFF
TRBV10-1	NA	TRBJ1-4	NA	TGCGCCAGCAGTGCGACCTTCAATGAAAAACTGTTTTTT	CASSATFNEKLFF
TRBV6-1	NA	TRBJ2-1	NA	TGTGCCAGCAGTGATAGGGCGAAGTGGGGGGCCAGGTATGAGCAGTTCTTC	CASSDRAKWGARYEQFF
TRBV28	NA	TRBJ1-3	NA	TGTGCCAGCAGTTTATCAATGGACACCATATATTTT	CASSLSMDTIYF